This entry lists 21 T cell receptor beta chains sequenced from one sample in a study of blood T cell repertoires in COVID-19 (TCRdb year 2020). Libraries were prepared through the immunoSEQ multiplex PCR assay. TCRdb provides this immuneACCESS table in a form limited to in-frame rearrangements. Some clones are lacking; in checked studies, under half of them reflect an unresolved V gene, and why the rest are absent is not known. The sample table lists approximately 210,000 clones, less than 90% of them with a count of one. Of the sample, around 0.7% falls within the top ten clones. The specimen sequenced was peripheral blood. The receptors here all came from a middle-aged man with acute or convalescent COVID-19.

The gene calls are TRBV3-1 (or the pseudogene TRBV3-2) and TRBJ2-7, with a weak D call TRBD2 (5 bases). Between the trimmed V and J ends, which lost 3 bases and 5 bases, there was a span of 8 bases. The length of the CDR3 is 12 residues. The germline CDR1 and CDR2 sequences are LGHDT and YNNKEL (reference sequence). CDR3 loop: CASSQRRNEQYF. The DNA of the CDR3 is TGTGCCAGCAGCCAGAGGAGGAACGAGCAGTACTTC.

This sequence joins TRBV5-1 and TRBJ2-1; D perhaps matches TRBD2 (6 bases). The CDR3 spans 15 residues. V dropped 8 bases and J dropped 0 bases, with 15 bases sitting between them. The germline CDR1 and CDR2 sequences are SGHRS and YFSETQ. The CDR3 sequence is CASSGGAFSYNEQFF. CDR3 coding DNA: TGCGCCAGTTCCGGAGGGGCTTTCTCCTACAATGAGCAGTTCTTC. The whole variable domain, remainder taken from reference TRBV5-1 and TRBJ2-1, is KAGVTQTPRYLIKTRGQQVTLSCSPISGHRSVSWYQQTPGQGLQFLFEYFSETQRNKGNFPGRFSGRQFSNSRSEMNVSTLELGDSALYLCASSGGAFSYNEQFFGPGTRLTVL.

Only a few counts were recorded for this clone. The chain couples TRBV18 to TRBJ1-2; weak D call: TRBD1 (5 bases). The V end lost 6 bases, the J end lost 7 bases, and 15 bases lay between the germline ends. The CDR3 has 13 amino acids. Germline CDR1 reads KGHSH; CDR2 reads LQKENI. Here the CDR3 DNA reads TGTGCCAGCTCCCTGGGGGGTTCTGGTGGCTACACCTTC. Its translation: CASSLGGSGGYTF. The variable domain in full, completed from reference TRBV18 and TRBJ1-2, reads NAGVMQNPRHLVRRRGQEARLRCSPMKGHSHVYWYRQLPEEGLKFMVYLQKENIIDESGMPKERFSAEFPKEGPSILRIQQVVRGDSAAYFCASSLGGSGGYTFGSGTRLTVV.

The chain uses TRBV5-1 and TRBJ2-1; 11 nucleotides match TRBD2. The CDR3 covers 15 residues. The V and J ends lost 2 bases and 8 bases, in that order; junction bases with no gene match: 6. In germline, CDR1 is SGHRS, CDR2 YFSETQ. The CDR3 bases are TGCGCCAGCAGCTTTGGGCTAGCGGGAGGAGATGAGCAGTTCTTC. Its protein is CASSFGLAGGDEQFF.

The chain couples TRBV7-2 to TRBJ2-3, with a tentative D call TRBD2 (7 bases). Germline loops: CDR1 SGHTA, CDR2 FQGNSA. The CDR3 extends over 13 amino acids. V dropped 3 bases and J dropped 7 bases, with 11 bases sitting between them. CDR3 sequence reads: CASSLGGGYTQYF. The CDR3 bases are TGTGCCAGCAGCTTGGGAGGGGGGTATACGCAGTATTTT.

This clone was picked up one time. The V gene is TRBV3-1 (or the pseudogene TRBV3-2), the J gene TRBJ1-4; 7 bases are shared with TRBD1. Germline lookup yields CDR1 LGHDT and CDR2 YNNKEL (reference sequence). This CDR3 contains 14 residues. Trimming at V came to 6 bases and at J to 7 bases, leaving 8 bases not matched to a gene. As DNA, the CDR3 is TGTGCCAGCAGTGCCCGGACAGGTTTTGAAAAACTGTTTTTT. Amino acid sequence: CASSARTGFEKLFF.

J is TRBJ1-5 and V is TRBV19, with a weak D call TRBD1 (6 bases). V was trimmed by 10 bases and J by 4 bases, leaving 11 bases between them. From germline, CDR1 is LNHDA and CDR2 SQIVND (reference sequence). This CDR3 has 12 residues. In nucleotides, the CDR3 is TGTGCCACCAGGGGAGCTAATCAGCCCCAGCATTTT. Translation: CATRGANQPQHF.

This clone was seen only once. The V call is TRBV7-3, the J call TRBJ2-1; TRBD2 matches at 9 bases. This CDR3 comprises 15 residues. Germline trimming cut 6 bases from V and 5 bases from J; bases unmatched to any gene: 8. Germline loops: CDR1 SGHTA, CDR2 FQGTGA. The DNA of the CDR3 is TGTGCCAGCAGTCCCCTCTCTAGCGGGAACAATGAGCAGTTCTTC. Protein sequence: CASSPLSSGNNEQFF.

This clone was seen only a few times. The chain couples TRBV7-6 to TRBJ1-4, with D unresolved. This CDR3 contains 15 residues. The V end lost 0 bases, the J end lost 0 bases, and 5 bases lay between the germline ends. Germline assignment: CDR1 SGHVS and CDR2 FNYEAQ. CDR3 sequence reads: CASSLATATNEKLFF. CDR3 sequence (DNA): TGTGCCAGCAGCTTAGCCACTGCAACTAATGAAAAACTGTTTTTT.

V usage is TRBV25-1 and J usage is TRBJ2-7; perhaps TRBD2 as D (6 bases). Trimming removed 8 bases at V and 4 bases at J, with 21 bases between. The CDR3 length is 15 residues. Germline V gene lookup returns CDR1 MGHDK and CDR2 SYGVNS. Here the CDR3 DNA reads TGTGCCAGCGGTAGGGACTCCACCGTTTTATACGAGCAGTACTTC. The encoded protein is CASGRDSTVLYEQYF.

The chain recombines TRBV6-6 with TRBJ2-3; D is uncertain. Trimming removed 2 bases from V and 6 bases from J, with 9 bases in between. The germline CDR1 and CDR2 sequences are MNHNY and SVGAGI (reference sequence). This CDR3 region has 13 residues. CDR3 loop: CASSYLSPDTQYF. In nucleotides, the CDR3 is TGTGCCAGCAGTTACCTAAGCCCGGATACGCAGTATTTT.

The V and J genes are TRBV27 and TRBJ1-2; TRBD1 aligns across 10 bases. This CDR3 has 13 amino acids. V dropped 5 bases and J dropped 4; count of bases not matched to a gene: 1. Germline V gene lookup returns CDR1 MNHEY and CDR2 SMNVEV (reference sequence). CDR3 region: CASSGTGVYGYTF. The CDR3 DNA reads TGTGCCAGCAGTGGGACAGGGGTCTATGGCTACACCTTC.

CDR3 DNA: TGTGCCAGCAGTTACCAAGGGGGACAGTCCACAGATACGCAGTATTTT. Translation gives CASSYQGGQSTDTQYF. The chain uses TRBV6-5 and TRBJ2-3; TRBD1 matches 7 bases. The V and J ends lost 2 bases and 2 bases, in that order; junction bases with no gene match: 7. The CDR3 is 16 residues long. In germline, CDR1 is MNHEY, CDR2 SVGAGI.

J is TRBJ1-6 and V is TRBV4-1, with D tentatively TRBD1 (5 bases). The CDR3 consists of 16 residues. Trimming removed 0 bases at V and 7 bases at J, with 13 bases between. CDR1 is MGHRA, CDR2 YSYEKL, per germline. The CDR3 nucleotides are TGCGCCAGCAGCCAAGACCCCCGGGGGAGGAATTCACCCCTCCACTTT. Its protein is CASSQDPRGRNSPLHF.

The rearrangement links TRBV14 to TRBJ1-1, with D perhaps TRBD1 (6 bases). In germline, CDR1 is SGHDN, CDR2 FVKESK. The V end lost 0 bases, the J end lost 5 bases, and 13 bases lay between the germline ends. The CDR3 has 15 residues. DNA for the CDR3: TGTGCCAGCAGCCAAGATCGGGGAAGGGGGACTGAAGCTTTCTTT. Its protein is CASSQDRGRGTEAFF.

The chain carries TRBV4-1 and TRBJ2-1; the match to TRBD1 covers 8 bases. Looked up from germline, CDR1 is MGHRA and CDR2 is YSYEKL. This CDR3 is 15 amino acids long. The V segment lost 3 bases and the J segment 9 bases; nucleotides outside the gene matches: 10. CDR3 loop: CASSHAGTGSFEQFF. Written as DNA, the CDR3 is TGCGCCAGCAGCCATGCCGGGACAGGTTCTTTTGAGCAGTTCTTC.

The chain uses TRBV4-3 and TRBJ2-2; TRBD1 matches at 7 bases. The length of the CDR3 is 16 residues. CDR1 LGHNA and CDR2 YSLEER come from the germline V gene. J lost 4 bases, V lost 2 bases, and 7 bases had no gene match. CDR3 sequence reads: CASSQHRGRGTGELFF. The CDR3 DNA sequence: TGCGCCAGCAGCCAACACAGGGGCCGCGGCACCGGGGAGCTGTTTTTT.

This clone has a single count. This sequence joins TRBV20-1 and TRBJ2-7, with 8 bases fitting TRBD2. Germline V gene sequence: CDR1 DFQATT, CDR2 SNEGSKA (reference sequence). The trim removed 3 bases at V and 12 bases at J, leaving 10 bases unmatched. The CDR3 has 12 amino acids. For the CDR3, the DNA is TGCAGTGCTAGTGAGCGGGAGAGGGGGGGGTACTTC. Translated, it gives CSASERERGGYF.

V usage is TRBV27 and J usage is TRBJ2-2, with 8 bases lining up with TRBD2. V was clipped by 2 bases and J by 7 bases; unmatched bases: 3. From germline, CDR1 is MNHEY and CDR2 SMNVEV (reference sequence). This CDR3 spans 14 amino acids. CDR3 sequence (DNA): TGTGCCAGCAGTTTAGCTAGCGGGCACGGGGAGCTGTTTTTT. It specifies CASSLASGHGELFF.

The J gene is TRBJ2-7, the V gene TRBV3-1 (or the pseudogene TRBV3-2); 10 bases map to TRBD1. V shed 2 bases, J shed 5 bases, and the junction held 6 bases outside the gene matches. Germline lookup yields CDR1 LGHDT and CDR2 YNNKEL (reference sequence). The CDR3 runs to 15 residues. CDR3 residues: CASSQQGTGANEQYF. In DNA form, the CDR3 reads TGTGCCAGCAGCCAACAAGGGACAGGGGCCAACGAGCAGTACTTC.

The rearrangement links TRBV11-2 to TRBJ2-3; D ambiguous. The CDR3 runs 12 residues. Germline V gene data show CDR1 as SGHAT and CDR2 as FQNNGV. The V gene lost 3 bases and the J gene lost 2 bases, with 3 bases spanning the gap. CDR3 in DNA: TGTGCCAGCAGCTTCTCCACAGATACGCAGTATTTT. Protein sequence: CASSFSTDTQYF.